The 15 T cell receptor beta chains below all came from one sample that was sequenced in a study of blood T cell dynamics during melanoma immunotherapy. Time point described: pre-treatment baseline. Sequenced by immunoSEQ multiplex PCR; TCRdb stores in-frame clones only, minus some. The table lists almost 25,000 clones, about 83% of them singletons, with about 4.6% in the top ten. The sample in question was blood, obtained from a patient treated with checkpoint blockade. All receptors come from a human donor with melanoma.

V and J are TRBV6-1 and TRBJ2-1; tentatively, D is TRBD1 (6 bases). The CDR3 loop spans 15 amino acids. CDR1 is MNHNS and CDR2 is SASEGT in the germline V gene. V was clipped by 7 bases and J by 10 bases, with 23 bases between them. DNA for the CDR3: TGTGCCAGCACCCCGTTGGAGAGGGGGAGAGGGGAGCAGTTCTTC. It codes for CASTPLERGRGEQFF.

The genes are TRBV6-5 and TRBJ1-3; the D gene is possibly TRBD1 (5 bases). V dropped 6 bases and J dropped 0 bases, with 9 bases sitting between them. The CDR3 loop spans 14 amino acids. Germline CDR1 is MNHEY and CDR2 is SVGAGI. The CDR3 region is CASSQGYSGNTIYF. The CDR3 bases are TGTGCCAGCAGCCAGGGATACTCTGGAAACACCATATATTTT.

The chain links TRBV6-1 to TRBJ2-5; TRBD1 matches at 7 bases. Unmatched junction bases numbered 10, after V lost 10 bases and J lost 5 bases. The CDR3 is 13 amino acids. Germline values: CDR1 MNHNS, CDR2 SASEGT. CDR3 in DNA: TGTGCCACATCTCCAGGGGGTTGGGAGACCCAGTACTTC. Translation gives CATSPGGWETQYF.

The chain combines TRBV19 with TRBJ1-4; D gene unclear. The CDR3 contains 13 residues. Germline CDR1 reads LNHDA; CDR2 reads SQIVND (reference sequence). With 9 bases removed from V and 3 bases from J, the gap between germline ends came to 11 bases. The CDR3 bases are TGTGCCAGCGGACGGGCAGCTAATGAAAAACTGTTTTTT. Residues: CASGRAANEKLFF.

The rearrangement uses TRBV5-1 and TRBJ2-5; unclear D gene. The CDR3 has 14 amino acids. Germline V gene lookup returns CDR1 SGHRS and CDR2 YFSETQ. V lost 2 bases to trimming and J lost 9 bases, with 17 bases between them. This chain's CDR3 is CASSLDNAQASQYF. For the CDR3, the DNA is TGCGCCAGCAGCTTAGACAACGCTCAAGCTTCCCAGTACTTC.

The chain carries TRBV6-1 and TRBJ2-4; possible D gene TRBD1, 6 bases. V shed 2 bases and J shed 1 base, with 9 bases lying between them. The CDR3 sequence is 15 residues long. In germline, CDR1 is MNHNS, CDR2 SASEGT. DNA for the CDR3: TGTGCCAGCAGTGAACTTACAGGGGCCAAAAACATTCAGTACTTC. Protein: CASSELTGAKNIQYF.

The chain carries TRBV10-1 and TRBJ1-1, with 11 bases aligning to TRBD1. V shed 4 bases and J 12 bases; nucleotides not matched to a gene: 7. Germline V lookup: CDR1 WNHNN, CDR2 SYGVQD (reference sequence). The CDR3 extends over 13 amino acids. The chain's CDR3 is CASSGGQGARTFF. The CDR3 nucleotides are TGCGCCAGCAGTGGTGGACAGGGGGCGAGAACTTTCTTT.

J is TRBJ1-2 and V is TRBV7-6; the D gene is possibly TRBD1 (5 bases). Per germline, CDR1 SGHVS and CDR2 FNYEAQ. The CDR3 spans 16 residues. Trimming removed 0 bases at V and 4 bases at J, with 15 bases between. In DNA, the CDR3 is TGTGCCAGCAGCTTAGCGGGGCAGCCCGACCGCTATGGCTACACCTTC. Its translation is CASSLAGQPDRYGYTF. The complete variable domain, with remaining parts taken from reference TRBV7-6 and TRBJ1-2, reads GAGVSQSPRYKVTKRGQDVALRCDPISGHVSLYWYRQALGQGPEFLTYFNYEAQQDKSGLPNDRFSAERPEGSISTLTIQRTEQRDSAMYRCASSLAGQPDRYGYTFGSGTRLTVV.

The chain carries TRBV5-4 and TRBJ2-3; a weak D match, TRBD1 (6 bases). CDR3 length: 15 amino acids. The V gene's germline CDR1 is SGHNT and CDR2 YYREEE (reference sequence). V was cut by 2 bases and J by 0 bases, with 10 bases left in between. The CDR3 region has the DNA TGTGCCAGCAGCTTAGGGGGAACAAGCACAGATACGCAGTATTTT. Its translation is CASSLGGTSTDTQYF.

This clone showed up just once. This chain links TRBV7-2 with TRBJ1-5; tentative D call: TRBD1 (5 bases). Trimming cost V 1 base and J 3 bases, with 10 bases left between them. There are 15 residues in the CDR3. Germline CDR1 reads SGHTA; CDR2 reads FQGNSA. The CDR3 coding sequence is TGTGCCAGCAGCTTAGGGGGCAGGGACAATCAGCCCCAGCATTTT. Its translation is CASSLGGRDNQPQHF.

The chain has TRBV14 and TRBJ2-1; maybe TRBD1 (6 bases). Germline V gives CDR1 SGHDN, CDR2 FVKESK. This CDR3 contains 15 residues. V was pared by 0 bases and J by 4 bases, with 10 bases between. This CDR3 reads CASSQDQDRYNEQFF. CDR3 in DNA: TGTGCCAGCAGCCAAGATCAGGACAGATACAATGAGCAGTTCTTC. Looking up the rest from reference TRBV14 and TRBJ2-1 gives the full variable domain: EAGVTQFPSHSVIEKGQTVTLRCDPISGHDNLYWYRRVMGKEIKFLLHFVKESKQDESGMPNNRFLAERTGGTYSTLKVQPAELEDSGVYFCASSQDQDRYNEQFFGPGTRLTVL.

The chain uses TRBV7-2 and TRBJ2-1, with 11 bases fitting TRBD2. V dropped 0 bases and J dropped 9; count of bases not matched to a gene: 7. Germline lookup yields CDR1 SGHTA and CDR2 FQGNSA. The CDR3 loop spans 16 amino acids. This CDR3 reads CASSLAHFSGRGEQFF. As DNA, the CDR3 is TGTGCCAGCAGCTTAGCGCATTTTAGCGGGAGGGGTGAGCAGTTCTTC.

This chain joins TRBV5-8 and TRBJ2-5; D perhaps matches TRBD1 (5 bases). The germline V gene has CDR1 SGHTS and CDR2 YDEGEE. Trimming took 4 bases from V and 0 from J, leaving 7 bases between them. CDR3 size: 13 residues. CDR3 in amino acids: CASSGAHQETQYF. For the CDR3, the DNA is TGTGCCAGCAGCGGGGCCCACCAAGAGACCCAGTACTTC. Supplemented by reference TRBV5-8 and TRBJ2-5, the full variable domain reads EAGVTQSPTHLIKTRGQQATLRCSPISGHTSVYWYQQALGLGLQFLLWYDEGEERNRGNFPPRFSGRQFPNYSSELNVNALELEDSALYLCASSGAHQETQYFGPGTRLLVL.

V is TRBV7-9 and J is TRBJ2-7; D possibly corresponds to TRBD2 (5 bases). Trimming cost V 3 bases and J 2 bases, with 11 bases left between them. Germline V gene data show CDR1 as SEHNR and CDR2 as FQNEAQ (reference sequence). The CDR3 has 14 amino acids. CDR3 nucleotide sequence: TGTGCCAGCAGCTTCCCCGGACTGGCCTACGAGCAGTACTTC. Translated, it gives CASSFPGLAYEQYF.

The J gene is TRBJ2-1, the V gene TRBV5-4, with D maybe TRBD2 (6 bases). Germline V lookup: CDR1 SGHNT, CDR2 YYREEE (reference sequence). Trimming took off 0 bases at V and 2 bases at J, with 9 bases between the two ends. The CDR3 sequence is 15 residues long. The CDR3: CASSLGGITYNEQFF. The CDR3 region has the DNA TGTGCCAGCAGCTTGGGCGGGATCACCTACAATGAGCAGTTCTTC.